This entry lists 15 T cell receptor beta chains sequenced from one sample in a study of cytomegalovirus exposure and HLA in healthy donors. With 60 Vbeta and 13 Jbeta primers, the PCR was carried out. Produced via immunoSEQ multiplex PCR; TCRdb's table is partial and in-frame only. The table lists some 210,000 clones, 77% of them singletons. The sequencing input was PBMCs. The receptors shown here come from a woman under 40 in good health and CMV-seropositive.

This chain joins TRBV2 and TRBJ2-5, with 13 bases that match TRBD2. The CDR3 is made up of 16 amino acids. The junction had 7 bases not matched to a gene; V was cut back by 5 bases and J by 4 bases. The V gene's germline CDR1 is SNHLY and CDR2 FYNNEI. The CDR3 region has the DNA TGTGCCAGCAGTATCACTAGCGGGGGGGCCTCAGAGACCCAGTACTTC. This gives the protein CASSITSGGASETQYF.

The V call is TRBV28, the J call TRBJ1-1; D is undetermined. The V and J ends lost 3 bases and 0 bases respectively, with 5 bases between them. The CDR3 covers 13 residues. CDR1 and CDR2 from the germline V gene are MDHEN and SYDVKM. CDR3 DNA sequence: TGTGCCAGCAGTTTCCCGGTGAACACTGAAGCTTTCTTT. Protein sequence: CASSFPVNTEAFF.

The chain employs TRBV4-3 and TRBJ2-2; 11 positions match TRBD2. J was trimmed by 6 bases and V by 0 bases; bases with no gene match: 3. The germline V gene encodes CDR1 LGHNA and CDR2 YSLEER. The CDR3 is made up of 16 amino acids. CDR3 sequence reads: CASSQDPLAGAGELFF. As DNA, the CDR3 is TGCGCCAGCAGCCAAGATCCACTAGCGGGGGCCGGGGAGCTGTTTTTT.

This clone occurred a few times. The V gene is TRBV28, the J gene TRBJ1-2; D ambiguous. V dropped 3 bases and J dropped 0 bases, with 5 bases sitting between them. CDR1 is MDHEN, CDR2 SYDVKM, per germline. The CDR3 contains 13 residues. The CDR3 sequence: CASSFQANYGYTF. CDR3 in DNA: TGTGCCAGCAGTTTCCAGGCTAACTATGGCTACACCTTC.

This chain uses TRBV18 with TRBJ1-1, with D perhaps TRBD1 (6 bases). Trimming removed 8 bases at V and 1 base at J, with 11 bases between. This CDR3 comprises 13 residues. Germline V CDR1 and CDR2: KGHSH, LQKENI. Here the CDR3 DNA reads TGTGCCAGCCAAGGACAGAGGAACACTGAAGCTTTCTTT. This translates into CASQGQRNTEAFF. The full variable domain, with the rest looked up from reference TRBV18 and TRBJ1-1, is NAGVMQNPRHLVRRRGQEARLRCSPMKGHSHVYWYRQLPEEGLKFMVYLQKENIIDESGMPKERFSAEFPKEGPSILRIQQVVRGDSAAYFCASQGQRNTEAFFGQGTRLTVV.

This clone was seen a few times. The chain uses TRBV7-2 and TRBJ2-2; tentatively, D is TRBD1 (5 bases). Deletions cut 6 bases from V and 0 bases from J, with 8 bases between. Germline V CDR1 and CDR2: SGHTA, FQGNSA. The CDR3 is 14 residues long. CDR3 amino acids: CASSKDTNTGELFF. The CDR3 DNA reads TGTGCCAGCAGTAAGGACACGAACACCGGGGAGCTGTTTTTT.

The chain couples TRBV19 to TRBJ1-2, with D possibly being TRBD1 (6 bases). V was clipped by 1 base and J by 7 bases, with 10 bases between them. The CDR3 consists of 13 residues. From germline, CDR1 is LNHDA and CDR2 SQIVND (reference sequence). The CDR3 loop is CASSIGDKAGYTF. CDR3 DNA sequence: TGTGCCAGTAGTATAGGGGACAAGGCTGGCTACACCTTC. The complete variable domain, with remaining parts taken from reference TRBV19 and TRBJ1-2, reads DGGITQSPKYLFRKEGQNVTLSCEQNLNHDAMYWYRQDPGQGLRLIYYSQIVNDFQKGDIAEGYSVSREKKESFPLTVTSAQKNPTAFYLCASSIGDKAGYTFGSGTRLTVV.

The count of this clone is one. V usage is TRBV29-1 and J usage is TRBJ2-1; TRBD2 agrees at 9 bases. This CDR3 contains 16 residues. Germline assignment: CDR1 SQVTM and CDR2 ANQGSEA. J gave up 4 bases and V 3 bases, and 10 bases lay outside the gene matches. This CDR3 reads CSVDGLAGSGYNEQFF. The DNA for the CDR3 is TGCAGCGTTGACGGGCTAGCGGGAAGCGGGTACAATGAGCAGTTCTTC.

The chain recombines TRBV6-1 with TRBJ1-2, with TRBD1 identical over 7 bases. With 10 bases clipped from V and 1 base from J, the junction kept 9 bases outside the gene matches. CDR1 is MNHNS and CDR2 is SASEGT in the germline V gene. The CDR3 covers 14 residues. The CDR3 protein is CATTTGLDNYGYTF. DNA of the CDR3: TGTGCCACCACGACAGGGTTGGATAACTATGGCTACACCTTC.

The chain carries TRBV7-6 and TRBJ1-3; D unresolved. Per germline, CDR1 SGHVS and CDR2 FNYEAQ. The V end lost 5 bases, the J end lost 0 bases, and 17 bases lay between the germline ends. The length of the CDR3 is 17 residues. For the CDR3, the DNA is TGTGCCAGCAGCCCCCACACCAGAGGAAACTCTGGAAACACCATATATTTT. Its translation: CASSPHTRGNSGNTIYF.

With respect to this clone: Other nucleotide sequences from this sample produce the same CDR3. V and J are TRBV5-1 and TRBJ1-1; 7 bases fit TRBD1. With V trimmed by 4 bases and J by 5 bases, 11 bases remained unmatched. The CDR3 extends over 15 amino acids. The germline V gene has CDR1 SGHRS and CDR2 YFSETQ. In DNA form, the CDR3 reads TGCGCCAGCAGCCGAACAGGGGAGGTTGGGACTGAAGCTTTCTTT. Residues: CASSRTGEVGTEAFF.

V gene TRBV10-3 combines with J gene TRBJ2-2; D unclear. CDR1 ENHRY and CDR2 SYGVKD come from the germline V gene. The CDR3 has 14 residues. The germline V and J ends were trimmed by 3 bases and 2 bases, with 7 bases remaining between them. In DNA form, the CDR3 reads TGTGCCATCAGTGAAGGCGGTAACACCGGGGAGCTGTTTTTT. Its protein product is CAISEGGNTGELFF.

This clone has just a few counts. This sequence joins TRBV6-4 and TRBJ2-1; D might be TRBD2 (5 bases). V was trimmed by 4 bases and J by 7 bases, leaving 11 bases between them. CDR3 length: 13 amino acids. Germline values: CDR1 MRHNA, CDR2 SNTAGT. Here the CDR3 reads CASSVNRGNEQFF. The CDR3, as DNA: TGTGCCAGCAGTGTAAACAGAGGGAATGAGCAGTTCTTC.

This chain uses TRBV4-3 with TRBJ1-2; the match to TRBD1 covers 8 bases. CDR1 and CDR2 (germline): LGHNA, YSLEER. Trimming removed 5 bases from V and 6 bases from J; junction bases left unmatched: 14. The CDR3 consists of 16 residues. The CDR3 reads CASSGGTGAPGDGYTF. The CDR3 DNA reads TGCGCCAGCAGCGGAGGGACAGGCGCACCTGGAGATGGCTACACCTTC.

CDR3 region: CASKKMADSNQPQHF. DNA of the CDR3: TGTGCCAGCAAAAAAATGGCAGATAGCAATCAGCCCCAGCATTTT. The chain uses TRBV6-5 and TRBJ1-5; no clear D. CDR3 length: 15 amino acids. CDR1 and CDR2 (germline): MNHEY, SVGAGI. Trimming stripped 7 bases from V and 0 bases from J, with 13 bases between.